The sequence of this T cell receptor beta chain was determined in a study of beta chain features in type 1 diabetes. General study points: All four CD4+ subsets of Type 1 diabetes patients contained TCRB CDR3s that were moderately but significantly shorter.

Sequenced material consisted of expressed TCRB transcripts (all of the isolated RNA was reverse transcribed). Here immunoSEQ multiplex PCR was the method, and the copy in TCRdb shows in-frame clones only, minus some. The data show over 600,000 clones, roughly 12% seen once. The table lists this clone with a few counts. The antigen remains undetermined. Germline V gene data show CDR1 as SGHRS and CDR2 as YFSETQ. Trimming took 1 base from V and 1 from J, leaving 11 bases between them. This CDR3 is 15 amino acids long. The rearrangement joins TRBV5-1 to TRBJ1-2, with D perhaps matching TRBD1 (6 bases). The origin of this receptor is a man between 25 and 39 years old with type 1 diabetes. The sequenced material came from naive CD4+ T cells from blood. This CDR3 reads CASSLRTEDNYGYTF. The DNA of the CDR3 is TGCGCCAGCAGCTTGCGGACAGAAGATAACTATGGCTACACCTTC.